The rows below give T cell receptor beta chains drawn from one sample of a study of response to subunit inactivated influenza vaccine. TCRdb used MiXCR to reprocess the RT-PCR reads, holding one entry per CDR3 protein. This sample carries approximately 500,000 distinct CDR3 sequences, 20% to 25% of them seen once, and the ten largest clones take 2.5% to 3%. The data also belong to a second study, concerning T cells expressing NK-cell markers.

This specimen was CD4+ T cells sorted from PBMCs, taken approximately 13 days after vaccination. The origin of the receptors is a man aged 50 to 59 who received an inactivated influenza vaccine. Each CDR3 is given without its conserved first and last residue. The order of the fields is V gene, J gene, CDR3 protein.

v_gene: TRBV7-8
j_gene: TRBJ2-1
CDR3aa: ASSLNFHFYNEQF

v_gene: TRBV6-1
j_gene: TRBJ2-5
CDR3aa: ASEGGGGRETQY

v_gene: TRBV10-3
j_gene: TRBJ2-5
CDR3aa: AISDPGAGGLQETQY

v_gene: TRBV5-1
j_gene: TRBJ2-3
CDR3aa: ASSLGLAGDGTDTQY

v_gene: TRBV7-2
j_gene: TRBJ2-1
CDR3aa: ASRKQGSLNEQF

v_gene: TRBV12-3/TRBV12-4
j_gene: TRBJ1-2
CDR3aa: ASSTTGTEYGYT

v_gene: TRBV6-1
j_gene: TRBJ1-4
CDR3aa: ASSPPGQQNEKLF

v_gene: TRBV29-1
j_gene: TRBJ1-5
CDR3aa: SVSQGKGQPQH

v_gene: TRBV7-2
j_gene: TRBJ2-3
CDR3aa: ASTLGPRQDTQY

v_gene: TRBV15
j_gene: TRBJ1-5
CDR3aa: ATSRRDSNQPQH

v_gene: TRBV30
j_gene: TRBJ1-6
CDR3aa: AWTLGTANSPLH

v_gene: TRBV12-3/TRBV12-4
j_gene: TRBJ2-1
CDR3aa: ASSLGRTGRGLEQF

v_gene: TRBV25-1
j_gene: TRBJ1-4
CDR3aa: ASSEPGLEKLF

v_gene: TRBV18
j_gene: TRBJ2-4
CDR3aa: ASSPGTAIAKNIQY

v_gene: TRBV29-1
j_gene: TRBJ2-7
CDR3aa: SVASSGWEQY

v_gene: TRBV5-1
j_gene: TRBJ2-7
CDR3aa: ASSLDSGRYEQY

v_gene: TRBV4-1
j_gene: TRBJ2-7
CDR3aa: ASSHGEGVLYEQY

v_gene: TRBV7-2
j_gene: TRBJ2-1
CDR3aa: ASSLMGLSHYNEQF

v_gene: TRBV11-3
j_gene: TRBJ2-3
CDR3aa: ASGVSSTDTQY

v_gene: TRBV28
j_gene: TRBJ1-2
CDR3aa: ASSPRQNTNYGYT

v_gene: TRBV12-3/TRBV12-4
j_gene: TRBJ2-1
CDR3aa: ASRHVDRGLRRPRYNEQF

v_gene: TRBV30
j_gene: TRBJ2-7
CDR3aa: AWKLKGAQYEQY

v_gene: TRBV20-1
j_gene: TRBJ2-7
CDR3aa: SASDRVDYEQY

v_gene: TRBV9
j_gene: TRBJ2-6
CDR3aa: ASSAGGSYSGANVLT

v_gene: TRBV5-5
j_gene: TRBJ2-1
CDR3aa: ASSDQGAPYNEQF

v_gene: TRBV20-1
j_gene: TRBJ1-2
CDR3aa: SARDQEKYRTRRGYT

v_gene: TRBV12-3/TRBV12-4
j_gene: TRBJ1-2
CDR3aa: ASSRFLYGYT

v_gene: TRBV7-8
j_gene: TRBJ2-2
CDR3aa: ASSLEGRGRSGELF

v_gene: TRBV9
j_gene: TRBJ2-1
CDR3aa: ASSVDPGPNNEQF

v_gene: TRBV7-9
j_gene: TRBJ2-1
CDR3aa: ASSTPRNEQF

v_gene: TRBV10-3
j_gene: TRBJ1-1
CDR3aa: AISDRTLNTEAF

v_gene: TRBV4-3
j_gene: TRBJ2-1
CDR3aa: ASSQELAENYNEQF

v_gene: TRBV5-1
j_gene: TRBJ2-5
CDR3aa: ASSWGQGSKETQY

v_gene: TRBV6-1
j_gene: TRBJ2-1
CDR3aa: ASSGGDNYNEQF

v_gene: TRBV24-1
j_gene: TRBJ2-2
CDR3aa: ATSDLGTGRTGELF

v_gene: TRBV6-2/TRBV6-3
j_gene: TRBJ2-5
CDR3aa: ASSYWNRVETQY

v_gene: TRBV20-1
j_gene: TRBJ2-7
CDR3aa: SARPLRDPYEQY

v_gene: TRBV6-5
j_gene: TRBJ2-1
CDR3aa: ASSYGRVSYNEQF